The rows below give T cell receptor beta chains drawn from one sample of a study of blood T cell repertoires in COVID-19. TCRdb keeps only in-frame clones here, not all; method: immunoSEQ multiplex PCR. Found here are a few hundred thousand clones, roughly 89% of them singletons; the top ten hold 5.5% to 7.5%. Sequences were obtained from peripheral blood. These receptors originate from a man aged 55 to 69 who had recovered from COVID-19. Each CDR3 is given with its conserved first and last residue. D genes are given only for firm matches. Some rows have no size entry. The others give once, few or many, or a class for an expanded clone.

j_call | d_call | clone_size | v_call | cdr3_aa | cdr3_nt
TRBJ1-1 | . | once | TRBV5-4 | CASSLGGLAQNTEAFF | TGTGCCAGCAGCTTGGGGGGGCTTGCACAGAACACTGAAGCTTTCTTT
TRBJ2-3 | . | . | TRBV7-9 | CASSLEADTQYF | TGTGCCAGCAGCCTCGAGGCGGATACGCAGTATTTT
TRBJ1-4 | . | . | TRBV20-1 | CSATGFEKLFF | TGCAGTGCTACAGGGTTTGAAAAACTGTTTTTT
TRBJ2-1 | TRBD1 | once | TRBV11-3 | CASSSRTGGFNEQFF | TGTGCCAGCAGCTCTAGGACAGGGGGCTTTAATGAGCAGTTCTTC
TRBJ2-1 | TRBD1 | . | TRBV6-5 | CASSSRTGTSEQFF | TGTGCCAGCAGTTCCCGGACAGGGACCTCTGAGCAGTTCTTC
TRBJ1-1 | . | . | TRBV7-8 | CASRSGISEAFF | TGTGCCAGCAGATCCGGTATCTCTGAAGCTTTCTTT
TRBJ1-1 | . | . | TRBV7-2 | CASSSGFMNTEAFF | TGTGCCAGCAGCTCAGGATTCATGAACACTGAAGCTTTCTTT
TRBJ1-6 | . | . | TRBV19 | CASSPPGGPSSPLHF | TGTGCCAGTAGTCCCCCGGGAGGGCCATCTTCACCCCTCCACTTT
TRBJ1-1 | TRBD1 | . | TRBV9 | CASSVTGTGVGTEAFF | TGTGCCAGCAGCGTCACCGGGACAGGGGTGGGCACTGAAGCTTTCTTT
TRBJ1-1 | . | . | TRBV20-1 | CSASYNRVFTEAFF | TGCAGTGCTAGTTACAACAGGGTCTTCACTGAAGCTTTCTTT
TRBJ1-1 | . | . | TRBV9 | CASSVDPYQNTEAFF | TGTGCCAGCAGCGTCGATCCCTACCAGAACACTGAAGCTTTCTTT
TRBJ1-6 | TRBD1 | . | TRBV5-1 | CASRPGLVSAGGKESSYNSPLHF | TGCGCCAGCAGACCTGGATTGGTTTCTGCAGGGGGCAAAGAGAGCTCCTATAATTCACCCCTCCACTTT
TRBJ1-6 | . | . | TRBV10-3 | CAISAVGGVGGSPLHF | TGTGCCATCAGTGCAGTCGGTGGGGTGGGGGGTTCACCCCTCCACTTT
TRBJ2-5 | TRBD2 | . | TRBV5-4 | CASSLVGGGETQYF | TGTGCCAGCAGCTTGGTGGGCGGGGGGGAGACCCAGTACTTC
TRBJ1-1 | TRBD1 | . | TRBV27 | CASSLQGAGMNTEAFF | TGTGCCAGCAGTTTACAGGGGGCTGGGATGAACACTGAAGCTTTCTTT
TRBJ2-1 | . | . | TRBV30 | CAWGPSLNEQFF | TGTGCCTGGGGACCATCATTGAATGAGCAGTTCTTC
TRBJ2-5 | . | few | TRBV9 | CASSVDSRVPGTQYF | TGTGCCAGCAGCGTAGATTCCCGGGTCCCGGGGACCCAGTACTTC
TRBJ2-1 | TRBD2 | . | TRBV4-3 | CASSQLAGGYNEQFF | TGCGCCAGCAGCCAATTAGCGGGGGGTTACAATGAGCAGTTCTTC
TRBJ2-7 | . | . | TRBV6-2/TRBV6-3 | CASSSPGPSYEQYF | TGTGCCAGCAGTTCCCCAGGGCCCAGCTACGAGCAGTACTTC
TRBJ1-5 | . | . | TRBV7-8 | CASSPRDTVYSNQPQHF | TGTGCCAGCAGCCCCCGGGACACCGTTTATAGCAATCAGCCCCAGCATTTT